These 25 T cell receptor beta chains came from one sample sequenced in a study of regulatory T cells in long-lasting Graves disease. Arm-PCR of CDR3 regions with iRepertoire HTBI primers generated TCR beta libraries. TCRdb re-called the multiplex PCR reads through MiXCR, storing one row per CDR3 protein. The sample lists hundreds of thousands of distinct CDR3 sequences, 15% to 20% seen once, with more than 20% in the top ten. The time point: newly diagnosed GD, antithyroid drugs for less than 3 months. PBMC RNA was the source of the TCR library. This sample was shared with a second study, whose subject was T cells in Graves' hyperthyroidism and ophthalmopathy.

The input for sequencing was peripheral blood mononuclear cells (PBMCs), taken at new diagnosis, from a patient treated with antithyroid drugs. The source is a woman aged 40 to 65 with Graves disease.

The V call is TRBV15, the J call TRBJ1-4; possible D gene TRBD1, 5 bases. V was clipped by 8 bases and J by 0 bases, with 7 bases between them. The CDR3 has 13 residues. Looked up from germline, CDR1 is LNHNV and CDR2 is YYDKDF (reference sequence). This chain's CDR3 is CATRGATNEKLFF. In DNA, the CDR3 is TGTGCCACCCGAGGGGCAACTAATGAAAAACTGTTTTTT.

This clonotype has a count of ten or more. The CDR3 DNA reads as TGTGCCAGCAGAGCCCTTAGTGAGACCCAGTACTTC. Its protein product is CASRALSETQYF. The V gene is TRBV2, the J gene TRBJ2-5; D ambiguous. The CDR3 runs to 12 residues. Deletions cut 6 bases from V and 5 bases from J, with 10 bases between. Germline CDR1 SNHLY, CDR2 FYNNEI.

This clonotype has ten or more counts. The chain combines TRBV12-3 or TRBV12-4 with TRBJ2-3, with a weak D call TRBD2 (6 bases). The CDR3 is 14 amino acids. The ends were cut back, 5 bases at V and 6 bases at J, with 15 bases in the middle. CDR3: CASSKRAESDTQYF. The DNA for the CDR3 is TGTGCCAGCAGTAAGCGGGCAGAGTCGGATACGCAGTATTTT.

Ten or more counts support this clonotype. V and J are TRBV11-2 and TRBJ2-7; perhaps TRBD2 as D (7 bases). Germline V CDR1 and CDR2: SGHAT, FQNNGV. Trimming shortened V by 5 bases and J by 0 bases, and 20 bases separated the two germline ends. CDR3 length: 17 residues. In DNA form, the CDR3 reads TGTGCCAGCAGCCCGGGGCGGGGGCTTTTGAGCTCCTACGAGCAGTACTTC. It specifies CASSPGRGLLSSYEQYF.

V and J are TRBV6-5 and TRBJ2-5, with D possibly matching TRBD2 (6 bases). Per the germline V gene, CDR1 is MNHEY and CDR2 is SVGAGI. The ends were cut back, 2 bases at V and 2 bases at J, with 12 bases in the middle. This CDR3 region has 15 residues. The CDR3 nucleotides are TGTGCCAGCAGTTACGGAGGGGACTGGCAAGAGACCCAGTACTTC. Translated: CASSYGGDWQETQYF.

This clonotype showed up just a few times. This sequence joins TRBV2 and TRBJ1-5; 8 bases are a match to TRBD1. This CDR3 spans 13 amino acids. V was clipped by 11 bases and J by 0 bases; unmatched bases: 3. Germline V lookup: CDR1 SNHLY, CDR2 FYNNEI. CDR3 protein: CAGGQVSNQPQHF. CDR3 coding DNA: TGTGCCGGGGGACAGGTTAGCAATCAGCCCCAGCATTTT.

This clonotype was detected ten times or more. The V and J genes are TRBV12-3 or TRBV12-4 and TRBJ1-2, with a possible D match to TRBD1 (5 bases). V was shortened by 6 bases and J by 4 bases, with 15 bases between the two germline ends. This CDR3 has 14 amino acids. The CDR3 DNA reads as TGTGCCAGCAGCTATACAGGAGCCTCCTATGGCTACACCTTC. Translated, it gives CASSYTGASYGYTF.

This clonotype has a count of ten or more. This rearrangement joins TRBV28 to TRBJ2-7, with TRBD1 identical over 8 bases. Germline CDR1 MDHEN, CDR2 SYDVKM. This CDR3 has 14 amino acids. With V trimmed by 6 bases and J by 3 bases, 7 bases remained unmatched. CDR3 protein: CASRSRDRRYEQYF. The CDR3 coding sequence is TGTGCCAGCAGAAGCCGGGACAGGCGCTACGAGCAGTACTTC.

The table lists this clonotype with many counts. The V and J genes are TRBV2 and TRBJ2-1, with D perhaps given as TRBD1 or TRBD2 (6 bases each). CDR3 length: 12 amino acids. Trimming shortened V by 2 bases and J by 15 bases, and 14 bases separated the two germline ends. The germline V gene has CDR1 SNHLY and CDR2 FYNNEI. The CDR3 reads CASSESGEERFF. In DNA form, the CDR3 reads TGTGCCAGCAGTGAATCAGGGGAGGAACGGTTCTTC.

This clonotype was counted ten times or more. The J gene is TRBJ1-3, the V gene TRBV3-1; D remains unclear. Deletions cut 0 bases from V and 0 bases from J, with 3 bases between. The CDR3 is made up of 14 amino acids. Per germline, CDR1 LGHDT and CDR2 YNNKEL (reference sequence). CDR3 residues: CASSQESSGNTIYF. For the CDR3, the DNA is TGTGCCAGCAGCCAAGAAAGCTCTGGAAACACCATATATTTT.

The chain's CDR3 is CASSESPLFEQYF. CDR3 sequence (DNA): TGTGCCAGCAGTGAATCCCCCCTCTTTGAGCAGTACTTC. The genes are TRBV25-1 and TRBJ2-7; D is undetermined. V dropped 1 base and J dropped 7 bases, with 11 bases sitting between them. Germline-derived CDR1 and CDR2 are MGHDK and SYGVNS. CDR3 length: 13 amino acids.

In this sample, this clonotype turned up many times. The chain combines TRBV12-3 or TRBV12-4 with TRBJ1-1; D perhaps matches TRBD1 (5 bases). The CDR3 is made up of 13 amino acids. V lost 8 bases to trimming and J lost 4 bases, with 14 bases between them. CDR3 region: CASSQGQGTEAFF. The CDR3 bases are TGTGCCAGCTCCCAGGGTCAGGGCACTGAAGCTTTCTTT.

V is TRBV5-4 and J is TRBJ1-6; 9 bases agree with TRBD1. With 1 base clipped from V and 9 bases from J, the junction kept 5 bases outside the gene matches. The CDR3 runs to 15 residues. Germline V gene data show CDR1 as SGHNT and CDR2 as YYREEE (reference sequence). The CDR3 bases are TGTGCCAGCAGCTTGTTAGGACAGGGGTTTTCACCCCTCCACTTT. Its protein product is CASSLLGQGFSPLHF.

The V and J genes are TRBV15 and TRBJ2-2; 7 bases line up with TRBD1. V shed 3 bases, J shed 0 bases, and the junction held 1 base outside the gene matches. The CDR3 length is 15 residues. Germline CDR1 is LNHNV and CDR2 is YYDKDF (reference sequence). Here the CDR3 DNA reads TGTGCCACCAGCAGTGGACAGGCGAACACCGGGGAGCTGTTTTTT. It translates to CATSSGQANTGELFF.

This clonotype was detected many times. The CDR3 spells CASKQGSGYTF. In DNA, the CDR3 is TGTGCCAGCAAACAAGGGTCTGGCTACACCTTC. The chain has TRBV28 and TRBJ1-2; D unresolved. Trimming removed 7 bases from V and 7 bases from J, with 10 bases in between. The CDR3 loop spans 11 amino acids. The germline V gene has CDR1 MDHEN and CDR2 SYDVKM.

The V gene is TRBV11-2, the J gene TRBJ1-3; D unclear. The CDR3 loop spans 13 amino acids. V shed 0 bases and J shed 9 bases, with 9 bases lying between them. Germline V gene sequence: CDR1 SGHAT, CDR2 FQNNGV. The chain's CDR3 is CASSLDDVSTIYF. The CDR3 coding sequence is TGTGCCAGCAGCTTAGATGACGTAAGCACCATATATTTT.

This clonotype has more than one count but fewer than ten. The junction and the germline gene differ at one end; a read error may be behind it. CDR3 DNA: TGTGCCAGCAGCTTTTATCTAGGGGCGGAGTTCCCCGTTAATTTT. Translating it yields CASSFYLGAEFPVNF. The genes are TRBV7-2 and TRBJ1-3, with D tentatively TRBD1 (5 bases). The CDR3 loop spans 15 amino acids. The germline gives CDR1 SGHTA, CDR2 FQGNSA.

This clonotype was detected only once. This may stem from a read error, because a much larger clone lies one nucleotide away. J is TRBJ2-3 and V is TRBV20-1; 7 bases are shared with TRBD2. The DNA end favors TRBJ2-5, so the J call may be wrong. Germline V gene sequence: CDR1 DFQATT, CDR2 SNEGSKA (reference sequence). CDR3 length equals 14 residues. CDR3 sequence (DNA): TGCAGTGCTAGAGTTGCGGGGGTCGCGGGGGCCCAGTACTTC. Protein: CSARVAGVAGAQYF.

This clonotype was detected ten times or more. The V call is TRBV12-3 or TRBV12-4, the J call TRBJ2-5; D is possibly TRBD1 or TRBD2 (5 bases each). Trimming removed 4 bases at V and 2 bases at J, with 20 bases between. The CDR3 spans 17 residues. The CDR3, as DNA: TGTGCCAGCAGTTCTCCGGGGCTAGCTAACCGACAAGAGACCCAGTACTTC. This codes for CASSSPGLANRQETQYF.

This clonotype was observed at least ten times. This chain joins TRBV7-9 and TRBJ1-6; TRBD1 agrees at 8 bases. CDR3 length equals 17 residues. V shed 3 bases, J shed 3 bases, and the junction held 7 bases outside the gene matches. Germline values: CDR1 SEHNR, CDR2 FQNEAQ (reference sequence). CDR3 sequence (DNA): TGTGCCAGCAGCTTGGTCTCTACAGGGGGCTATAATTCACCCCTCCACTTT. Its protein is CASSLVSTGGYNSPLHF.

This clonotype was counted at least ten times. This chain connects TRBV28 to TRBJ2-7; D ambiguous. Germline V CDR1 and CDR2: MDHEN, SYDVKM. The germline V and J ends were trimmed by 6 bases and 6 bases, with 18 bases remaining between them. This CDR3 has 14 amino acids. CDR3 sequence: CASSPPAGWAEQYF. CDR3 DNA: TGTGCCAGCAGCCCCCCGGCAGGTTGGGCCGAGCAGTACTTC.

This clonotype has at least ten counts. This CDR3 is CSALGTEAFF. CDR3 in DNA: TGCAGTGCGCTGGGTACTGAAGCTTTCTTT. The chain has TRBV20-1 and TRBJ1-1; no clear D gene. Trimming cost V 6 bases and J 5 bases, with 7 bases left between them. CDR1 and CDR2 (germline): DFQATT, SNEGSKA (reference sequence). This CDR3 spans 10 amino acids.

This clonotype was detected only a few times. CDR3 nucleotides: TGCGCCAGCAGCAGAAACCCGGGACAGGACACTGAAGCTTTCTTT. It encodes CASSRNPGQDTEAFF. The chain carries TRBV5-1 and TRBJ1-1, with 8 positions matching TRBD1. V trimming: 4 bases; J trimming: 3 bases; junction bases outside the gene matches: 8. Germline CDR1 is SGHRS and CDR2 is YFSETQ. This CDR3 has 15 amino acids.

This clonotype was counted many times. The rearrangement links TRBV6-5 to TRBJ2-7; TRBD2 agrees at 13 bases. V trimming: 4 bases; J trimming: 2 bases; junction bases outside the gene matches: 5. CDR1 and CDR2 from the germline V gene are MNHEY and SVGAGI. The CDR3 contains 16 residues. The CDR3 protein is CASSSGLAGLPYEQYF. As DNA, the CDR3 is TGTGCCAGCAGTTCGGGACTAGCGGGGCTCCCCTACGAGCAGTACTTC.

The chain links TRBV24-1 to TRBJ2-3, with 9 nucleotides matching TRBD2. With V trimmed by 3 bases and J by 2 bases, 11 bases remained unmatched. This CDR3 is built from 18 residues. CDR1 KGHDR and CDR2 SFDVKD come from the germline V gene. In nucleotides, the CDR3 is TGTGCCACCAGTGATCCGAAACGAAGCGGGGGGCCCACAGATACGCAGTATTTT. It specifies CATSDPKRSGGPTDTQYF.